This T cell receptor (beta chain) appears in the sequencing data of a study of PD-L1 blockade in urothelial cancer. Study at large: From 2014, patients received atezolizumab, given as 1,200 mg intravenously every 3 weeks. Analysis of blood occurred 3 weeks (second dose) and 6 weeks after treatment start. Reported median T cell count for blood samples was 110,000 to 150,000.

Described time point: pretreatment peripheral blood. Locally advanced or metastatic urothelial carcinoma was present in patients. Clones were read by immunoSEQ multiplex PCR, and TCRdb kept only the in-frame ones, dropping some. The sample has approximately 56,000 clones; 85% are singletons. The V segment lost 5 bases and the J segment 6 bases; nucleotides outside the gene matches: 5. The germline V gene encodes CDR1 LNHDA and CDR2 SQIVND (reference sequence). This CDR3 spans 13 amino acids. This TCR came from a man between 65 and 80 years old with urothelial cancer. This material consisted of PBMCs, taken around atezolizumab (anti-PD-L1) treatment. The chain is built from TRBV19 and TRBJ2-7, with 9 positions matching TRBD1. The CDR3 is CASSPGQGREQYF. In DNA, the CDR3 is TGTGCCAGTAGTCCGGGACAGGGTCGCGAGCAGTACTTC. The whole variable domain, filled in from reference TRBV19 and TRBJ2-7, reads DGGITQSPKYLFRKEGQNVTLSCEQNLNHDAMYWYRQDPGQGLRLIYYSQIVNDFQKGDIAEGYSVSREKKESFPLTVTSAQKNPTAFYLCASSPGQGREQYFGPGTRLTVT.